A single sample gave rise to the 17 T cell receptor beta chains below, sequenced in a study of preoperative IRX-2 immunotherapy in early breast cancer. Treatment indicated: preoperative locoregional IRX-2 cytokine immunotherapy. Measured with immunoSEQ multiplex PCR; TCRdb has only the in-frame clones, and not every one. The sample records approximately 96,000 clones, roughly 88% being singletons. Specimen: tumor tissue, collected after IRX-2 immunotherapy. The receptors come from a human donor with breast cancer.

The chain combines TRBV4-1 with TRBJ2-5; 8 bases line up with TRBD1. V lost 0 bases, J lost 5 bases, and 8 bases stayed unmatched. The CDR3 extends over 16 amino acids. Germline CDR1 MGHRA, CDR2 YSYEKL. The CDR3 DNA reads TGCGCCAGCAGCCAAGATCGTGGTCAGGGGGCCGAGACCCAGTACTTC. This translates into CASSQDRGQGAETQYF.

This sequence joins TRBV5-1 and TRBJ1-4; D unresolved. The CDR3 loop spans 16 amino acids. The V gene's germline CDR1 is SGHRS and CDR2 YFSETQ. Trimming shortened V by 4 bases and J by 0 bases, and 13 bases separated the two germline ends. The CDR3, as DNA: TGCGCCAGCAGCCAAAGCCCCCGGGCAACTAATGAAAAACTGTTTTTT. Its translation is CASSQSPRATNEKLFF. The entire variable domain, with the rest obtained from reference TRBV5-1 and TRBJ1-4, is as follows: KAGVTQTPRYLIKTRGQQVTLSCSPISGHRSVSWYQQTPGQGLQFLFEYFSETQRNKGNFPGRFSGRQFSNSRSEMNVSTLELGDSALYLCASSQSPRATNEKLFFGSGTQLSVL.

The chain combines TRBV7-1 with TRBJ2-7; 7 positions match TRBD2. TRBV7-1 is an open reading frame, and its role is uncertain. The CDR3 is 15 residues long. The junction had 9 bases not matched to a gene; V was cut back by 5 bases and J by 2 bases. Written as DNA, the CDR3 is TGTGCCAGCAGCACCGGGGCTAGCGGCGCCTACGAGCAGTACTTC. Residues: CASSTGASGAYEQYF.

The CDR3 loop is CASSPGQTSGANVLTF. CDR3 nucleotide sequence: TGTGCCAGCAGTCCGGGACAGACCTCTGGGGCCAACGTCCTGACTTTC. The chain couples TRBV28 to TRBJ2-6, with 7 bases matching TRBD1. Germline-derived CDR1 and CDR2 are MDHEN and SYDVKM. The V and J ends lost 5 bases and 0 bases, in that order; junction bases with no gene match: 4. The CDR3 consists of 16 residues.

V and J are TRBV6-8 and TRBJ2-7, with 9 bases lining up with TRBD1. V dropped 4 bases and J dropped 2; count of bases not matched to a gene: 3. The CDR3 extends over 14 amino acids. Germline V gene lookup returns CDR1 MNHGY and CDR2 SAAAGT. CDR3 bases: TGTGCCAGCAGTTCATACAGGGGGCCCTACGAGCAGTACTTC. Its protein is CASSSYRGPYEQYF.

The rearrangement uses TRBV7-1 and TRBJ2-7, with 9 bases lining up with TRBD1. TRBV7-1 is labeled an ORF, and its function is uncertain. This CDR3 comprises 16 residues. V lost 7 bases and J lost 5; bases outside the gene matches: 15. The CDR3 region has the DNA TGTGCCAGCAAACGACTTCTGGACAGGGGAATCGACGAGCAGTACTTC. Its protein is CASKRLLDRGIDEQYF.

The V call is TRBV19, the J call TRBJ1-1; unclear D gene. This CDR3 region has 14 residues. The germline CDR1 and CDR2 sequences are LNHDA and SQIVND (reference sequence). The ends were cut back, 6 bases at V and 0 bases at J, with 11 bases in the middle. CDR3 region: CASRTSHLNTEAFF. The CDR3 DNA sequence: TGTGCCAGTAGGACCAGCCACTTGAACACTGAAGCTTTCTTT.

The genes are TRBV15 and TRBJ2-1; 12 bases map to TRBD2. CDR1 is LNHNV, CDR2 YYDKDF, per germline (reference sequence). J was trimmed by 2 bases and V by 1 base; bases with no gene match: 3. The CDR3 is 17 residues long. CDR3 nucleotides: TGTGCCACCAGCAGAGGAACTAGCGGGGGGCCCTACAATGAGCAGTTCTTC. This gives the protein CATSRGTSGGPYNEQFF.

This clone occurred a few times. The chain combines TRBV6-8 with TRBJ2-1, with 9 bases matching TRBD2. CDR3 length: 13 amino acids. From germline, CDR1 is MNHGY and CDR2 SAAAGT. The J segment lost 13 bases and the V segment lost 7 bases, leaving 11 bases of the junction unmatched. CDR3 residues: CASNGAGGRYQFF. The CDR3, as DNA: TGTGCCAGCAATGGAGCGGGAGGCCGGTATCAGTTCTTC.

This chain connects TRBV7-5 to TRBJ2-3. TRBV7-5 represents a pseudogene. CDR3 length: 15 residues. The CDR3 loop is CASSQGIKSTDTQYF. DNA for the CDR3: TGTGCCAGCAGCCAAGGGATAAAGAGTACAGATACGCAGTATTTT.

Details on this clone: Other DNA sequences within the sample encode an identical CDR3. The chain employs TRBV28 and TRBJ1-3; D perhaps matches TRBD1 (5 bases). Germline V gene data show CDR1 as MDHEN and CDR2 as SYDVKM. CDR3 length equals 14 residues. The germline V and J ends were trimmed by 5 bases and 4 bases, with 12 bases remaining between them. The CDR3 loop is CASSLTGGGNTIYF. CDR3 DNA sequence: TGTGCCAGCAGTCTCACGGGGGGAGGAAACACCATATATTTT.

V gene TRBV19 combines with J gene TRBJ2-2, with D tentatively TRBD1 (5 bases). Germline V CDR1 and CDR2: LNHDA, SQIVND (reference sequence). V lost 3 bases, J lost 3 bases, and 11 bases lay in between. The CDR3 is 15 residues long. DNA of the CDR3: TGTGCCAGTAGTATCTCCGACAGTTACACCGGGGAGCTGTTTTTT. This gives the protein CASSISDSYTGELFF.

This clone was picked up one time. V and J are TRBV5-1 and TRBJ1-5, with 7 bases aligning to TRBD1. Germline lookup yields CDR1 SGHRS and CDR2 YFSETQ. The CDR3 loop spans 15 amino acids. Trimming removed 2 bases from V and 2 bases from J; junction bases left unmatched: 4. The CDR3 region has the DNA TGCGCCAGCAGCTTTCAAGGGGGCCGCAATCAGCCCCAGCATTTT. Its protein is CASSFQGGRNQPQHF. Using reference TRBV5-1 and TRBJ1-5 for the parts outside the CDR3, the full variable domain is KAGVTQTPRYLIKTRGQQVTLSCSPISGHRSVSWYQQTPGQGLQFLFEYFSETQRNKGNFPGRFSGRQFSNSRSEMNVSTLELGDSALYLCASSFQGGRNQPQHFGDGTRLSIL.

The chain joins TRBV18 to TRBJ2-3; no firm D call. The germline V gene encodes CDR1 KGHSH and CDR2 LQKENI. Trimming removed 5 bases from V and 0 bases from J, with 9 bases in between. The CDR3 totals 14 residues. CDR3 nucleotide sequence: TGTGCCAGCTCAAGGGCTTCTAGCACAGATACGCAGTATTTT. Protein product: CASSRASSTDTQYF.

The V gene is TRBV28, the J gene TRBJ2-5; D remains unclear. Germline lookup yields CDR1 MDHEN and CDR2 SYDVKM. V was clipped by 6 bases and J by 6 bases, with 23 bases between them. This CDR3 spans 16 amino acids. CDR3 bases: TGTGCCAGCAGGCCAGGCCCCACCACGGGTAGAAAGACCCAGTACTTC. Translated, it gives CASRPGPTTGRKTQYF.

J is TRBJ1-5 and V is TRBV19; perhaps TRBD1 as D (5 bases). The V gene lost 4 bases and the J gene lost 2 bases, with 18 bases spanning the gap. Germline values: CDR1 LNHDA, CDR2 SQIVND (reference sequence). The length of the CDR3 is 17 residues. CDR3 nucleotide sequence: TGTGCCAGTAGTACCCCTTGGGGGATACGGGGCAATCAGCCCCAGCATTTT. It is translated as CASSTPWGIRGNQPQHF.

Comments on this clone: Other DNA sequences in this specimen translate into the identical CDR3. The CDR3 bases are TGTGCCAGCAGTTCAGCGAATCAGCCCCAGCATTTT. Its translation: CASSSANQPQHF. The chain links TRBV28 to TRBJ1-5; D is undetermined. The CDR3 is 12 amino acids. CDR1 is MDHEN and CDR2 is SYDVKM in the germline V gene. V was clipped by 4 bases and J by 4 bases, with 5 bases between them.